This T cell receptor beta chain was captured in a study of blood T cell repertoires in COVID-19. Overall study context: Sites across the United States, Italy and Spain contributed samples from acute and convalescent COVID-19.

V shed 7 bases and J 2 bases; nucleotides not matched to a gene: 7. CDR1 is LNHDA and CDR2 is SQIVND in the germline V gene (reference sequence). The CDR3 is made up of 14 amino acids. The table came from immunoSEQ multiplex PCR; TCRdb's copy has only in-frame clones and leaves some out. The data show approximately 110,000 clones, less than 90% seen once. This clonotype was sampled from a man over 45 with acute or convalescent COVID-19. This rearrangement joins TRBV19 to TRBJ1-2; 7 positions match TRBD1. The sequenced sample was peripheral blood. The CDR3 spells CASTKTGINYGYTF. The CDR3 nucleotides are TGTGCCAGTACCAAGACAGGGATCAACTATGGCTACACCTTC.